This T cell receptor (beta chain) was found in a study of CXCR3-negative and CXCR3-positive naive CD8 T cells. Study-wide results and caveats: Naive cells with CXCR3 showed TRB CDR3s that were more hydrophobic than those in CXCR3-negative naive cells. The study found comparably high diversity in both naive subsets and much lower diversity in memory CD8+ cells. Cryopreservation partially decreased CXCR3 expression, and most assays used fresh PBMCs.

The sorter processed each CD8+ T cell subset in triplicate at hundreds of thousands of cells apiece. The libraries of TRB cDNA were constructed through 5' RACE using UMI labels. Each CDR3 protein gets one entry in TCRdb, which reprocessed the 5' RACE reads and gives no DNA. Its table lists about 3,400 distinct CDR3 sequences. This clonotype is deemed medium-sized by its frequency. Its antigen is unidentified. This CDR3 contains 13 residues. CDR1 and CDR2 (germline): SQVTM, ANQGSEA. This sequence was found in a human donor in good health. Some clones in this sample may be carry-over from other donors' samples. The chain is built from TRBV29-1 and TRBJ1-2; TCRdb picks TRBD1, but there is no DNA to check that call. The source material was naive CXCR3- CD8+ T cells from blood. Stated subset: CD45RO-CCR7+CD27+CD95- naive CD8+ T cells lacking CXCR3 (TNR3-). Here the CDR3 reads CSVLTGPSYGYTF.